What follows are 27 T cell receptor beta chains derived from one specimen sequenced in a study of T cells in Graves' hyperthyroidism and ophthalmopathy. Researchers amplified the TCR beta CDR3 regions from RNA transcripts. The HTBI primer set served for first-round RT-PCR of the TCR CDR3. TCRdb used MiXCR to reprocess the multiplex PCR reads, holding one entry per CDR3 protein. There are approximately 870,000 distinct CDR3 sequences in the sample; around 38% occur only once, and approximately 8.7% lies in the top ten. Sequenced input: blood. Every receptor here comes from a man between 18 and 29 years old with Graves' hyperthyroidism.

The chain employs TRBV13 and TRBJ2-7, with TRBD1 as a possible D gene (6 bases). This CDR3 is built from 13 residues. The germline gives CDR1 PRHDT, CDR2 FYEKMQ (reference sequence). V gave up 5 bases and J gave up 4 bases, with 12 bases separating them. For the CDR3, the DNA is TGTGCCAGCAGCCACGGGACAAATTACGAGCAGTACTTC. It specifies CASSHGTNYEQYF.

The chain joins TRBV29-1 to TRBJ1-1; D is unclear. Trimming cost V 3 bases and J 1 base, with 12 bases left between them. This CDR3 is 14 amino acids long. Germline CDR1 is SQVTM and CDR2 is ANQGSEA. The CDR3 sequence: CSVDGVAANTEAFF. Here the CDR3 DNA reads TGCAGCGTTGACGGGGTTGCAGCGAACACTGAAGCTTTCTTT.

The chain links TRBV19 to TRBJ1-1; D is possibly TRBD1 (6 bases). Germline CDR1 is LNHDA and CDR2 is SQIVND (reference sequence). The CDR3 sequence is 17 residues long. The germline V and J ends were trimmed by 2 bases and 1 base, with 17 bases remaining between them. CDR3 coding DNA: TGTGCCAGTAGTATAAATTGGGAGGACAGCGCGAACACTGAAGCTTTCTTT. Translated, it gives CASSINWEDSANTEAFF.

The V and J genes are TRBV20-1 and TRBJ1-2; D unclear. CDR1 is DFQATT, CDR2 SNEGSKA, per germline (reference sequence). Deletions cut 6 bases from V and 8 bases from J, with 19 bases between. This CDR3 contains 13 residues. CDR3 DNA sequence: TGCAGTGCCCTGGGTGGGCGTTTGGAGGGCTACACCTTC. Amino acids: CSALGGRLEGYTF.

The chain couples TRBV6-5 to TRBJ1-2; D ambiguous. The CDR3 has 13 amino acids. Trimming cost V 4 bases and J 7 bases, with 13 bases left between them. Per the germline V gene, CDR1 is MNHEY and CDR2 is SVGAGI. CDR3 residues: CASSLQPMSGYTF. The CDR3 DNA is TGTGCCAGCAGTTTACAGCCGATGTCTGGCTACACCTTC.

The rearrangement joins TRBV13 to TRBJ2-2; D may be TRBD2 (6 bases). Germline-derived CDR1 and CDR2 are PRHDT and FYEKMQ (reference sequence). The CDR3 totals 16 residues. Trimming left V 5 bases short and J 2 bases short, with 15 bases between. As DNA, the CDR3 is TGTGCCAGCAGCGTATTGGGGCGGGACAACACCGGGGAGCTGTTTTTT. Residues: CASSVLGRDNTGELFF.

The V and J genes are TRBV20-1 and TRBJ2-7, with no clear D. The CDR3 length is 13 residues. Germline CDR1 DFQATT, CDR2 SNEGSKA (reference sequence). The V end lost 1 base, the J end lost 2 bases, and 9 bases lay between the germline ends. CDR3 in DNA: TGCAGTGCTAGAGCCGTCTCCCCCTACGAGCAGTACTTC. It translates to CSARAVSPYEQYF.

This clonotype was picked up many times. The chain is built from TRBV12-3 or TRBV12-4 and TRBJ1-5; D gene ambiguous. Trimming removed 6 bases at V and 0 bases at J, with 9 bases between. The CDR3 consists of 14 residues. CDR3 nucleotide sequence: TGTGCCAGCAGCCCGCACTCTAGCAATCAGCCCCAGCATTTT. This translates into CASSPHSSNQPQHF.

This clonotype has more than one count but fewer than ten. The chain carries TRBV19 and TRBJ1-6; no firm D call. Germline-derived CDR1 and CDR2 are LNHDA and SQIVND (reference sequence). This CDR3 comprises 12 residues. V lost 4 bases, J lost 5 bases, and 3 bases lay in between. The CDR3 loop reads CASSNNNSPLHF. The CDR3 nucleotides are TGTGCCAGTAGTAATAATAATTCACCCCTCCACTTT.

This chain's CDR3 is CSAAPPSLNTEAFF. CDR3 coding DNA: TGCAGTGCCGCGCCGCCATCCCTGAACACTGAAGCTTTCTTT. V gene TRBV20-1 combines with J gene TRBJ1-1; D gene uncertain. CDR1 is DFQATT, CDR2 SNEGSKA, per germline (reference sequence). This CDR3 region has 14 residues. The V and J ends lost 6 bases and 0 bases respectively, with 14 bases between them.

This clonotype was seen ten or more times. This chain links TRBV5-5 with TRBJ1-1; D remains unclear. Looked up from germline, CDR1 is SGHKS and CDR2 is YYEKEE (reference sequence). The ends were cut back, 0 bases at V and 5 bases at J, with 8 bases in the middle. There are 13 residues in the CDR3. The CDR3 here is CASSLVGKTEAFF. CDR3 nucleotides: TGTGCCAGCAGCTTGGTGGGGAAGACTGAAGCTTTCTTT.

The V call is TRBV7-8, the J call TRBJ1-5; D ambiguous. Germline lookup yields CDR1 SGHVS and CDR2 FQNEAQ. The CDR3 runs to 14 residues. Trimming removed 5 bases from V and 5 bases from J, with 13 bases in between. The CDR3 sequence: CASSTSGSYQPQHF. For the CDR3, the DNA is TGTGCCAGCAGCACCTCCGGGAGTTATCAGCCCCAGCATTTT.

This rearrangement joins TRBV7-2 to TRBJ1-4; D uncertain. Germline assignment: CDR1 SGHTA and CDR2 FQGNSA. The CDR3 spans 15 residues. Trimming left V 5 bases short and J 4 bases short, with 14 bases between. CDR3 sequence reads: CASSPWAVDNEKLFF. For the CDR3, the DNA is TGTGCCAGCAGCCCCTGGGCCGTAGATAATGAAAAACTGTTTTTT.

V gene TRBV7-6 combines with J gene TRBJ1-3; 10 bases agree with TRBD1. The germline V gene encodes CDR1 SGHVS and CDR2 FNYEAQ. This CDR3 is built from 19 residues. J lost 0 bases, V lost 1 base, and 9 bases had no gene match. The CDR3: CASSLVGTGAPSSGNTIYF. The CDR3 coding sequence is TGTGCCAGCAGCTTAGTTGGGACAGGGGCTCCGAGCTCTGGAAACACCATATATTTT.

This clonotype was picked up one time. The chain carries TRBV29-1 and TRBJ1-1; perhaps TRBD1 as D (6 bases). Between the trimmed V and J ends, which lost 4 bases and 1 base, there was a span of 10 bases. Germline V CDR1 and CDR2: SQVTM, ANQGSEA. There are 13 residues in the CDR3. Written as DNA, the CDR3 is TGCAGCGTTGTGGGGGGCTCGAACACTGAAGCTTTCTTT. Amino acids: CSVVGGSNTEAFF.

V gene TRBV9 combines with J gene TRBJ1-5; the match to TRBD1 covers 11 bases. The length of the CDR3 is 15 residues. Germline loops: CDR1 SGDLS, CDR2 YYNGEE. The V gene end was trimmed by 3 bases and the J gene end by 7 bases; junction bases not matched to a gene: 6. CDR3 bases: TGTGCCAGCAGCGCCGGGACAGGGGGTTTACAGCCCCAGCATTTT. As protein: CASSAGTGGLQPQHF.

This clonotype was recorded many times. As DNA, the CDR3 is TGCAGCGTTGTGTCGGGGAATGAAAAACTGTTTTTT. Protein sequence: CSVVSGNEKLFF. V and J are TRBV29-1 and TRBJ1-4; D gene uncertain. CDR3 length: 12 amino acids. V was trimmed by 4 bases and J by 5 bases, leaving 8 bases between them. Germline V gene data show CDR1 as SQVTM and CDR2 as ANQGSEA.

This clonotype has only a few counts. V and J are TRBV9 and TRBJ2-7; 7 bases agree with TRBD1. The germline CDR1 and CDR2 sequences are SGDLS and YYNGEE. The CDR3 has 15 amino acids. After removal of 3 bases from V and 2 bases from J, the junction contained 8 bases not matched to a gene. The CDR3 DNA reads TGTGCCAGCAGCGCAGGGGGTGGATCGACCTACGAGCAGTACTTC. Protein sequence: CASSAGGGSTYEQYF.

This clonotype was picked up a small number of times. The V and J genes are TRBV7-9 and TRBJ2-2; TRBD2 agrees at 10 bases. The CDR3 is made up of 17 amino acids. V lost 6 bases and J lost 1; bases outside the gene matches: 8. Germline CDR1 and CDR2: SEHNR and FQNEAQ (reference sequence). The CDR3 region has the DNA TGTGCCAGCAGGTCGCCCTTAGCGGGAGGGAACACCGGGGAGCTGTTTTTT. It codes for CASRSPLAGGNTGELFF.

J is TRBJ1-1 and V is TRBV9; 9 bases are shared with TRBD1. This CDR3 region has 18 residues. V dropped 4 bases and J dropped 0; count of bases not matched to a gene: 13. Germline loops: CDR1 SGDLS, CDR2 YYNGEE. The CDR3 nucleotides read TGTGCCAGCAGCCTAGACGGACAGGGGATTAAGATGAACACTGAAGCTTTCTTT. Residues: CASSLDGQGIKMNTEAFF.

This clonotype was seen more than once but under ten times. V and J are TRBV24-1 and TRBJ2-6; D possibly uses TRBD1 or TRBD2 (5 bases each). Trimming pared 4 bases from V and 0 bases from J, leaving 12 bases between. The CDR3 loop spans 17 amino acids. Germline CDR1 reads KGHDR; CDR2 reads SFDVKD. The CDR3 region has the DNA TGTGCCACCAGTGACCCCCGGGGCCCCTCTGGGGCCAACGTCCTGACTTTC. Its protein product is CATSDPRGPSGANVLTF.

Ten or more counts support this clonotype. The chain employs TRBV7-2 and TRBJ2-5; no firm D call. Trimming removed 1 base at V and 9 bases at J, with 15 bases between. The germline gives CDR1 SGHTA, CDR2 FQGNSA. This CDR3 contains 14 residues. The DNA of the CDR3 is TGTGCCAGCAGCTTAGTACTGACCGAGGCGGCCCAGTACTTC. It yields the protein CASSLVLTEAAQYF.

CDR3 coding DNA: TGTGCCAGCAGCTTAGAGCGGGGCGTGGGGGCCAACGTCCTGACTTTC. Protein: CASSLERGVGANVLTF. The rearrangement uses TRBV7-9 and TRBJ2-6, with TRBD2 matching 7 bases. J lost 4 bases, V lost 1 base, and 4 bases had no gene match. This CDR3 has 16 amino acids. Germline loops: CDR1 SEHNR, CDR2 FQNEAQ (reference sequence). The variable domain in full, completed from reference TRBV7-9 and TRBJ2-6, reads DTGVSQNPRHKITKRGQNVTFRCDPISEHNRLYWYRQTLGQGPEFLTYFQNEAQLEKSRLLSDRFSAERPKGSFSTLEIQRTEQGDSAMYLCASSLERGVGANVLTFGAGSRLTVL.

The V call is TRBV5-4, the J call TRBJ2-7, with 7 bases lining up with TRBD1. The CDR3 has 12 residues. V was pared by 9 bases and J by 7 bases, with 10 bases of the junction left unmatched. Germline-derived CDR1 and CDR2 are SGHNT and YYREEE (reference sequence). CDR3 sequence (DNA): TGTGCCACCGGGACAGCTACGGGGGAGCAGTACTTC. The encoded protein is CATGTATGEQYF. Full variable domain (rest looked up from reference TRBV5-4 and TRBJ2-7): ETGVTQSPTHLIKTRGQQVTLRCSSQSGHNTVSWYQQALGQGPQFIFQYYREEENGRGNFPPRFSGLQFPNYSSELNVNALELDDSALYLCATGTATGEQYFGPGTRLTVT.

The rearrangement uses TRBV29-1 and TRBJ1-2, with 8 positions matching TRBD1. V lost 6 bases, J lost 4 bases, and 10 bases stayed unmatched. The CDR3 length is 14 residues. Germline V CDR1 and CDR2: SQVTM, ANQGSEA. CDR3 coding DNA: TGCAGCGTCGGGGCCAGGGGGCGTGTCTATGGCTACACCTTC. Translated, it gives CSVGARGRVYGYTF.

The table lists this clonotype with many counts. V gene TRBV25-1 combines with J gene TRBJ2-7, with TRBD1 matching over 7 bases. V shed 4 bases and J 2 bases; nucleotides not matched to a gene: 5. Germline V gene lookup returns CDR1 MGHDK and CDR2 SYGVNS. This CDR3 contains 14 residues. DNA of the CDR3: TGTGCCAGCAGTGGCCGGGACAGAACCTACGAGCAGTACTTC. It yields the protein CASSGRDRTYEQYF.

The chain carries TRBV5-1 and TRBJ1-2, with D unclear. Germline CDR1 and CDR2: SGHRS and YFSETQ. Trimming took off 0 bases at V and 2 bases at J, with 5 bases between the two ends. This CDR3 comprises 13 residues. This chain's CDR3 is CASSLAKNYGYTF. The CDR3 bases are TGCGCCAGCAGCTTGGCCAAGAACTATGGCTACACCTTC. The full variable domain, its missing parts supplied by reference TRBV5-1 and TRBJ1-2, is KAGVTQTPRYLIKTRGQQVTLSCSPISGHRSVSWYQQTPGQGLQFLFEYFSETQRNKGNFPGRFSGRQFSNSRSEMNVSTLELGDSALYLCASSLAKNYGYTFGSGTRLTVV.